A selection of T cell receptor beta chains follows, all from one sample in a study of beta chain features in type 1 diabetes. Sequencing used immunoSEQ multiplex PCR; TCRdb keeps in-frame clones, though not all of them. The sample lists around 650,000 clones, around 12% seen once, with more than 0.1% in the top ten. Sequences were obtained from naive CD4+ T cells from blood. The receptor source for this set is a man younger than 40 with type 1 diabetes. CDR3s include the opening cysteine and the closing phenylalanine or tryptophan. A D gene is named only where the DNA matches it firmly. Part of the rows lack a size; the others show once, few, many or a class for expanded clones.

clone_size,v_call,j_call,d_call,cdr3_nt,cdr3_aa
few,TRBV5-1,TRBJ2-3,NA,TGCGCCAGCAGCTTGCATAGCACAGATACGCAGTATTTT,CASSLHSTDTQYF
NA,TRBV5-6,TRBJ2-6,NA,TGTGCCAGCAGCTCCGGACCCAACTCTGGGGCCAACGTCCTGACTTTC,CASSSGPNSGANVLTF
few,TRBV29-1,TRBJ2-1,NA,TGCAGCGTTGAGGTAACAATACACTACAATGAGCAGTTCTTC,CSVEVTIHYNEQFF
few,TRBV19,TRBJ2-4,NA,TGTGCCAGTAGTATATGGCAGGGGTCTATGGCCAAAAACATTCAGTACTTC,CASSIWQGSMAKNIQYF
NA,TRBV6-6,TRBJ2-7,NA,TGTGCCAGCAGTTTCGCCGACAGTATTGGTCACTACGAGCAGTACTTC,CASSFADSIGHYEQYF
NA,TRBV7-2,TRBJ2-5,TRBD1,TGTGCCAGCAGCCCTAGGGGACCGACAGGGTCCGAGACCCAGTACTTC,CASSPRGPTGSETQYF
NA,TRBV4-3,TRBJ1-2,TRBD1,TGCGCCAGCAGCCAAGATCCCCTACAGGGGATGGAGTATGGCTACACCTTC,CASSQDPLQGMEYGYTF
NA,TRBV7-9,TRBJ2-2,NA,TGTGCCAGCAGCTTAGCTCCGGACCAGGGGACCGGGGAGCTGTTTTTT,CASSLAPDQGTGELFF
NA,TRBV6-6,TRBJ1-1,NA,TGTGCCAGCAGTTACCTTATGGGGAAGAACACTGAAGCTTTCTTT,CASSYLMGKNTEAFF
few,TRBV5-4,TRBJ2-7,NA,TGTGCCAGCAGCCCCCGGGCAGGGCCCTACGAGCAGTACTTC,CASSPRAGPYEQYF
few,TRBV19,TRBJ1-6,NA,TGTGCCAGTAGTTCCCTTTCGTCAGGGGAGAATTCACCCCTCCACTTT,CASSSLSSGENSPLHF
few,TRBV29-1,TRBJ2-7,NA,TGCAGCGTCCTCGCAAGGGGAGCCTACGAGCAGTACTTC,CSVLARGAYEQYF
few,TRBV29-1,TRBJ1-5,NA,TGCAGCGTTCGGGGTGAGAATCAGCCCCAGCATTTT,CSVRGENQPQHF
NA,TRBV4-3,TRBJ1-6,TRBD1,TGCGCCAGCAGCCATCGGGACAGGGAGGGTTCACCCCTCCACTTT,CASSHRDREGSPLHF
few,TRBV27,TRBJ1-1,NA,TGTGCCAGCTCTACTTCTACTGAAGCTTTCTTT,CASSTSTEAFF
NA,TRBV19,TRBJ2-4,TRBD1,TGTGCCAGTAGTATAGGGGACAGGCTAAGCATTCAGTACTTC,CASSIGDRLSIQYF
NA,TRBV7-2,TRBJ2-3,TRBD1,TGTGCCAGCAGCTTCTCCGGGACAGGGTCGACAGATACGCAGTATTTT,CASSFSGTGSTDTQYF
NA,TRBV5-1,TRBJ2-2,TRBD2,TGCGCCAGCTCCCTGGGACTAGCGCCCACCGGGGAGCTGTTTTTT,CASSLGLAPTGELFF
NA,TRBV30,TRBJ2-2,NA,TGTGCCTGGACTATGGGCCAGGGAGGAATCGGGGAGCTGTTTTTT,CAWTMGQGGIGELFF
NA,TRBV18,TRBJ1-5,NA,TGTGCCAGCTCACCCACTGGAGACAATCAGCCCCAGCATTTT,CASSPTGDNQPQHF
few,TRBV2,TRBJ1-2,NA,TGTGCCAGCAGCCCTTACAGTGATGGCTACACCTTC,CASSPYSDGYTF
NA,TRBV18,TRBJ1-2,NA,TGTGCCAGCTCACCAGAGGGTAACTATGGCTACACCTTC,CASSPEGNYGYTF
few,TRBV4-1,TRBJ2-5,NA,TGCGCCAGCAGCCAAGCTCGGGACACCAACCAAGAGACCCAGTACTTC,CASSQARDTNQETQYF
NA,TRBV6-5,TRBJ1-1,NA,TGTGCCAGCAGTTACTCTGGAAGGAACACTGAAGCTTTCTTT,CASSYSGRNTEAFF
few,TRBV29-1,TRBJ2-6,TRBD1,TGCAGCGACGGACAGGGGCAACTCTCTGGGGCCAACGTCCTGACTTTC,CSDGQGQLSGANVLTF
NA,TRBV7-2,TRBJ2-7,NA,TGTGCCAGCAGCTTTATCGACGAGCAGTACTTC,CASSFIDEQYF
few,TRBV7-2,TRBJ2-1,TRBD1,TGTGCCAGCAGCAATCCCGGGACAGAGGTTCGCAATGAGCAGTTCTTC,CASSNPGTEVRNEQFF
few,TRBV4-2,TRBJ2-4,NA,TGTGCCAGCAGCCAAGAAACAGGGACAAACATTCAGTACTTC,CASSQETGTNIQYF
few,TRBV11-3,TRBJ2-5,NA,TGTGCCAGCAGCTTTGGACCGCCGGGGGCGGCCCAGTACTTC,CASSFGPPGAAQYF
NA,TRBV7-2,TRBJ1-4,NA,TGTGCCAGCAGCTCTAGAACTGGACAGACGACTAATGAAAAACTGTTTTTT,CASSSRTGQTTNEKLFF
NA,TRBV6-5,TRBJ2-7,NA,TGTGCCAGCACCCGGGACGCCGAGCAGTACTTC,CASTRDAEQYF
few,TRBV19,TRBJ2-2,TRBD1,TGTGCCAGTACTACAGGGGCTAAGCGGTCCGGGGAGCTGTTTTTT,CASTTGAKRSGELFF
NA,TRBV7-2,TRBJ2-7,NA,TGTGCCAGCAGCCCGGGGACTTCCCCTGCTTACGAGCAGTACTTC,CASSPGTSPAYEQYF
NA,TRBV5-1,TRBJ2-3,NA,TGCGCCAGCAGGGCGACCGCCACAGATACGCAGTATTTT,CASRATATDTQYF
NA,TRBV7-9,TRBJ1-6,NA,TGTGCCAGCAGCTTCGGTGCCGCCTATAATTCACCCCTCCACTTT,CASSFGAAYNSPLHF
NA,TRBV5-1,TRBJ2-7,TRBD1,TGCGCCAGCAATAATGGACAGGGAGTTCACGAGCAGTACTTC,CASNNGQGVHEQYF
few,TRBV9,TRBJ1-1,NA,TGTGCCAGCAGCGTAGGCAGATCGGGCACTGAAGCTTTCTTT,CASSVGRSGTEAFF
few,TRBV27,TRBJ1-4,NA,TGTGCCAGCAGGGGATGGGGGGATAATGAAAAACTGTTTTTT,CASRGWGDNEKLFF
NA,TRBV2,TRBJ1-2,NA,TGTGCCAGCAGTGGCCAGGGGAACTATGGCTACACCTTC,CASSGQGNYGYTF
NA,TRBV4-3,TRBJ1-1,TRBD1,TGCGCCAGCAGCCAAGATGGTACAGGGGGTATCACTGAAGCTTTCTTT,CASSQDGTGGITEAFF
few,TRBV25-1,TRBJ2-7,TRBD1,TGTGCCAGCAGCAACAGGGGCGCCTCTTACGAGCAGTACTTC,CASSNRGASYEQYF
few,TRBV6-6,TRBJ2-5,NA,TGTGCCAGCAGTTTCCAGTTGGGGGAGACCCAGTACTTC,CASSFQLGETQYF
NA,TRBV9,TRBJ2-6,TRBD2,TGTGCCAGCAGCGTAGGGCCCCGGGGACTAGCGGGGGGGCCCTCTGGGGCCAACGTCCTGACTTTC,CASSVGPRGLAGGPSGANVLTF
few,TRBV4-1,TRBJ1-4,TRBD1,TGCGCCAGCAGCCAAGGACAGGGTAATGAAAAACTGTTTTTT,CASSQGQGNEKLFF
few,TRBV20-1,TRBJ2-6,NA,TGCAGTGCTGGGGCCAACGTCCTGACTTTC,CSAGANVLTF
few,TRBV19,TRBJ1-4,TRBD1,TGTGCCAGTAGTATCGGGACAGCTGAAAAACTGTTTTTT,CASSIGTAEKLFF
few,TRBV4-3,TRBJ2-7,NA,TGCGCCAGCAGCCAAGGCCCATCCTACGAGCAGTACTTC,CASSQGPSYEQYF
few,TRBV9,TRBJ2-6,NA,TGTGCCAGCAGCCTGACAGACTTAGGCGGGGCCAACGTCCTGACTTTC,CASSLTDLGGANVLTF
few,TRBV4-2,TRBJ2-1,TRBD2,TGTGCCAGCGGGAGCGGGGGGGCCTGGGAGCAGTTCTTC,CASGSGGAWEQFF